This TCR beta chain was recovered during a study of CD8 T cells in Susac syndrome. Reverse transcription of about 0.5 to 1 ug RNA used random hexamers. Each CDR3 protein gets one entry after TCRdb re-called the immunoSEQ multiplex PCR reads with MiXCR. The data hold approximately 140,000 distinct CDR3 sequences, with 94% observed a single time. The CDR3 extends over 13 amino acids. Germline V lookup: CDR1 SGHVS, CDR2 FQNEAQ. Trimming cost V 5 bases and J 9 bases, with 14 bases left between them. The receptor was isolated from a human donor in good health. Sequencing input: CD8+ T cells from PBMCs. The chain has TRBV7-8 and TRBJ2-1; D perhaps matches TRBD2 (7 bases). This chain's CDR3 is CASSPEGEGEQFF. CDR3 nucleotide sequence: TGTGCCAGCAGCCCGGAGGGGGAGGGTGAGCAGTTCTTC.